A selection of T cell receptor beta chains follows, all from one sample in a study of CD8+ T cells in alopecia areata. Measured with immunoSEQ multiplex PCR; TCRdb has only the in-frame clones, and not every one. The data contain over 150,000 clones, around three fifths of them singletons. This material consisted of CD8+ T cells sorted from blood, taken at week 24, from a patient treated with tofacitinib. These receptor sequences come from a human donor with alopecia areata. The CDR3 runs from the conserved cysteine through the conserved F or W. A D gene is named only where the DNA matches it firmly. Expanded clones get a size class; other rows say once, few or many, or leave the size out.

abundance: .; d_gene: .; j_gene: TRBJ2-2; v_gene: TRBV30; CDR3nt: TGTGCCTGGGGCGGGCCCGGGGAGCTGTTTTTT; CDR3aa: CAWGGPGELFF
abundance: .; d_gene: .; j_gene: TRBJ1-2; v_gene: TRBV29-1; CDR3nt: TGCAGCGCCGACGGCCCCGGGGACTATGGCTACACCTTC; CDR3aa: CSADGPGDYGYTF
abundance: once; d_gene: .; j_gene: TRBJ2-5; v_gene: TRBV13; CDR3nt: TGTGCCAGCAGCCTGGGGGGTTCGCGGGAGACCCAGTACTTC; CDR3aa: CASSLGGSRETQYF
abundance: .; d_gene: .; j_gene: TRBJ1-6; v_gene: TRBV15; CDR3nt: TGTGCCACCAGCGAACTCCGGGACACCTATTCACCCCTCCACTTT; CDR3aa: CATSELRDTYSPLHF
abundance: .; d_gene: .; j_gene: TRBJ1-4; v_gene: TRBV27; CDR3nt: TGTGCCAGCAGCCCAGGGGCATCGGGGGAAAAACTGTTTTTT; CDR3aa: CASSPGASGEKLFF
abundance: .; d_gene: .; j_gene: TRBJ1-4; v_gene: TRBV15; CDR3nt: TGTGCCACCAGCAAACTTCAAGAAAAACTGTTTTTT; CDR3aa: CATSKLQEKLFF
abundance: once; d_gene: TRBD2; j_gene: TRBJ2-7; v_gene: TRBV4-1; CDR3nt: TGCGCCAGCAAGTCCGCGACTAGCGGGAGCCACGAGCAGTACTTC; CDR3aa: CASKSATSGSHEQYF
abundance: .; d_gene: .; j_gene: TRBJ1-2; v_gene: TRBV29-1; CDR3nt: TGCAGCGTTCCGGGACTTAACTATGGCTACACCTTC; CDR3aa: CSVPGLNYGYTF
abundance: once; d_gene: .; j_gene: TRBJ1-2; v_gene: TRBV4-1; CDR3nt: TGCGCCAGCAGCCAAGGTCCCCTCGGGGGGGGGAATGGCTACACCTTC; CDR3aa: CASSQGPLGGGNGYTF
abundance: .; d_gene: .; j_gene: TRBJ2-5; v_gene: TRBV7-9; CDR3nt: TGTGCCAGCAGCTTACCGAAAGAGACCCAGTACTTC; CDR3aa: CASSLPKETQYF
abundance: .; d_gene: TRBD1; j_gene: TRBJ2-7; v_gene: TRBV9; CDR3nt: TGTGCCAGCAGCGCCGGGACAGGCGAAAACAAACTCTCCTACGAGCAGTACTTC; CDR3aa: CASSAGTGENKLSYEQYF
abundance: few; d_gene: .; j_gene: TRBJ2-3; v_gene: TRBV7-9; CDR3nt: TGTGCCAGCAGCTTCAGCGGGAGCACAGATACGCAGTATTTT; CDR3aa: CASSFSGSTDTQYF
abundance: .; d_gene: .; j_gene: TRBJ2-5; v_gene: TRBV25-1; CDR3nt: TGTGCCAGCAGTGAATATGGGCAGCAAGAGACCCAGTACTTC; CDR3aa: CASSEYGQQETQYF
abundance: .; d_gene: TRBD1; j_gene: TRBJ2-7; v_gene: TRBV5-1; CDR3nt: TGCGCCAGCAGCTCCCCGGGACAGGGTGCCTACGAGCAGTACTTC; CDR3aa: CASSSPGQGAYEQYF
abundance: .; d_gene: .; j_gene: TRBJ2-1; v_gene: TRBV15; CDR3nt: TGTGCCACCAGCGCCTACGAGTGGGTGTCCGGCAATGAGCAGTTCTTC; CDR3aa: CATSAYEWVSGNEQFF
abundance: .; d_gene: TRBD2; j_gene: TRBJ2-3; v_gene: TRBV13; CDR3nt: TGTGCCAGCAGCTCCGGGACTAGCGAAGCAGATACGCAGTATTTT; CDR3aa: CASSSGTSEADTQYF
abundance: .; d_gene: .; j_gene: TRBJ2-7; v_gene: TRBV30; CDR3nt: TGTGCCTGGAGACTGGACGGCTTCGAGCAGTACTTC; CDR3aa: CAWRLDGFEQYF
abundance: .; d_gene: .; j_gene: TRBJ1-5; v_gene: TRBV15; CDR3nt: TGTGCCACCAGCAGAGATCGCGGGGGTCGGCAGCCCCAGCATTTT; CDR3aa: CATSRDRGGRQPQHF
abundance: .; d_gene: .; j_gene: TRBJ1-5; v_gene: TRBV7-9; CDR3nt: TGTGCCAGCAGCTTGGGTAGACAGCCCCAGCATTTT; CDR3aa: CASSLGRQPQHF
abundance: few; d_gene: .; j_gene: TRBJ2-7; v_gene: TRBV27; CDR3nt: TGTGCCAGCAGTCTAACAGGGTCCTACGAGCAGTACTTC; CDR3aa: CASSLTGSYEQYF
abundance: .; d_gene: .; j_gene: TRBJ1-1; v_gene: TRBV30; CDR3nt: TGTGCCTGGAGTGTGGGGCTGGGGTCTGAAGCTTTCTTT; CDR3aa: CAWSVGLGSEAFF
abundance: .; d_gene: .; j_gene: TRBJ1-1; v_gene: TRBV29-1; CDR3nt: TGCAGCGTTCAAACAGAGGGGGCTGAAGCTTTCTTT; CDR3aa: CSVQTEGAEAFF
abundance: .; d_gene: .; j_gene: TRBJ1-3; v_gene: TRBV5-6; CDR3nt: TGTGCCAGCAGCTTCGGGACATCGGGAAACACCATATATTTT; CDR3aa: CASSFGTSGNTIYF
abundance: .; d_gene: .; j_gene: TRBJ2-1; v_gene: TRBV2; CDR3nt: TGTGCCAGCAGTGAAGTCTGGGGGGGCCTGAATGAGCAGTTCTTC; CDR3aa: CASSEVWGGLNEQFF
abundance: few; d_gene: TRBD2; j_gene: TRBJ2-5; v_gene: TRBV29-1; CDR3nt: TGCAGCGTTGAGAGTGGGGAACTAGCGGGGGACCAAGAGACCCAGTACTTC; CDR3aa: CSVESGELAGDQETQYF
abundance: few; d_gene: .; j_gene: TRBJ1-6; v_gene: TRBV20-1; CDR3nt: TGCAGTGCTCTTCTTGATGTCCACATCCACTTT; CDR3aa: CSALLDVHIHF
abundance: .; d_gene: .; j_gene: TRBJ2-7; v_gene: TRBV7-9; CDR3nt: TGTGCCAGCAGCTCACTGGGCTACGAGCAGTACTTC; CDR3aa: CASSSLGYEQYF
abundance: few; d_gene: .; j_gene: TRBJ2-7; v_gene: TRBV7-9; CDR3nt: TGTGCCAGCAGCTTAGAGGCAGAGACCTACGAGCAGTACTTC; CDR3aa: CASSLEAETYEQYF
abundance: .; d_gene: .; j_gene: TRBJ2-3; v_gene: TRBV5-4; CDR3nt: TGTGCCAGCAGCCCGGGACACAGCACAGATACGCAGTATTTT; CDR3aa: CASSPGHSTDTQYF
abundance: .; d_gene: .; j_gene: TRBJ2-1; v_gene: TRBV27; CDR3nt: TGTGCCAGCAGTACAAAATTGCAGACCTACAATGAGCAGTTCTTC; CDR3aa: CASSTKLQTYNEQFF
abundance: few; d_gene: .; j_gene: TRBJ1-3; v_gene: TRBV9; CDR3nt: TGTGCCAGCAGCGTAGGAGGGGCTGGAAACACCATATATTTT; CDR3aa: CASSVGGAGNTIYF
abundance: .; d_gene: TRBD2; j_gene: TRBJ2-1; v_gene: TRBV5-1; CDR3nt: TGCGCCAGCAGCTTGTCTCGGAGCGGGGGCTACAATGAGCAGTTCTTC; CDR3aa: CASSLSRSGGYNEQFF
abundance: .; d_gene: TRBD2; j_gene: TRBJ2-3; v_gene: TRBV9; CDR3nt: TGTGCCAGCAGCAACCCCGGTGGGAAGCGGGGGGCCCGCACAGATACGCAGTATTTT; CDR3aa: CASSNPGGKRGARTDTQYF
abundance: .; d_gene: .; j_gene: TRBJ1-4; v_gene: TRBV15; CDR3nt: TGTGCCACCAGCAGACCGTTAACTAATGAAAAACTGTTTTTT; CDR3aa: CATSRPLTNEKLFF
abundance: .; d_gene: .; j_gene: TRBJ1-2; v_gene: TRBV29-1; CDR3nt: TGCAGCGCTGAGGACTATGGCTACACCTTC; CDR3aa: CSAEDYGYTF
abundance: few; d_gene: .; j_gene: TRBJ1-2; v_gene: TRBV2; CDR3nt: TGTGCCAGCAGTGAGTTGGGGGATGCTAACTATGGCTACACCTTC; CDR3aa: CASSELGDANYGYTF
abundance: few; d_gene: .; j_gene: TRBJ2-7; v_gene: TRBV25-1; CDR3nt: TGTGCCAGCATAGGAGGGGGCGAGCAGTACTTC; CDR3aa: CASIGGGEQYF
abundance: .; d_gene: .; j_gene: TRBJ1-5; v_gene: TRBV15; CDR3nt: TGTGCCACCGGAGGGTTGTGGAATCAGCCCCAGCATTTT; CDR3aa: CATGGLWNQPQHF
abundance: .; d_gene: .; j_gene: TRBJ2-7; v_gene: TRBV20-1; CDR3nt: TGCAGTGCGTTATACTCCTACGAGCAGTACTTC; CDR3aa: CSALYSYEQYF
abundance: .; d_gene: .; j_gene: TRBJ2-7; v_gene: TRBV2; CDR3nt: TGTGCCGGAAGGGAGCCTCCCTACGAGCAGTACTTC; CDR3aa: CAGREPPYEQYF
abundance: .; d_gene: .; j_gene: TRBJ2-7; v_gene: TRBV19; CDR3nt: TGTGCCAGTAGTACCGGGATAGGGACCTACGAGCAGTACTTC; CDR3aa: CASSTGIGTYEQYF
abundance: .; d_gene: .; j_gene: TRBJ1-6; v_gene: TRBV27; CDR3nt: TGTGCCAGCAGTTTACCAGGGGAAGGAAATTCACCCCTCCACTTT; CDR3aa: CASSLPGEGNSPLHF
abundance: .; d_gene: .; j_gene: TRBJ2-2; v_gene: TRBV7-9; CDR3nt: TGTGCCAGCAGCTTATCAGGGTTGGTAAACACCGGGGAGCTGTTTTTT; CDR3aa: CASSLSGLVNTGELFF
abundance: few; d_gene: TRBD1; j_gene: TRBJ2-1; v_gene: TRBV5-1; CDR3nt: TGCGCCAGCAGTTTGATCCAATACAGGGGGCTTGACAATGAGCAGTTCTTC; CDR3aa: CASSLIQYRGLDNEQFF
abundance: .; d_gene: .; j_gene: TRBJ1-4; v_gene: TRBV30; CDR3nt: TGTGCCTGGCAAACAGAGAATGAAAAACTGTTTTTT; CDR3aa: CAWQTENEKLFF
abundance: .; d_gene: .; j_gene: TRBJ2-5; v_gene: TRBV6-1; CDR3nt: TGTGCCAGCAGTGAATGGAGGAAAGAGACCCAGTACTTC; CDR3aa: CASSEWRKETQYF